These T cell receptor beta chains were read from a single sample in a study of cytomegalovirus exposure and HLA in healthy donors. The data were produced by immunoSEQ multiplex PCR, yet TCRdb's version contains in-frame clones alone and is incomplete. The repertoire holds over 150,000 clones, with roughly 82% as singletons. The source material was PBMCs. The receptors originated from a man in his fifties or sixties in good health and CMV-seropositive. The CDR3 runs from the conserved cysteine through the conserved F or W. D genes are given only for firm matches. Expanded clones are given a class, and other clones once, few, many or no size at all.

cdr3_aa	cdr3_nt	cdr3_length	clone_size	d_call	j_call	v_call
CSGSRGARDTEAFF	TGCAGCGGCTCTCGGGGGGCGCGGGACACTGAAGCTTTCTTT	14	.	.	TRBJ1-1	TRBV29-1
CASSPSRGTRQFF	TGTGCCAGCTCACCATCCAGGGGAACAAGGCAATTTTTT	13	.	.	TRBJ1-4	TRBV18
CASSQDLLTVSGNTIYF	TGCGCCAGCAGCCAAGATCTTCTGACAGTCTCTGGAAACACCATATATTTT	17	.	.	TRBJ1-3	TRBV4-3
CASSEPLAGAQQFF	TGTGCCAGCAGTGAACCACTAGCGGGGGCCCAGCAGTTCTTC	14	.	TRBD2	TRBJ2-1	TRBV2
CASREQGSSDTQYF	TGTGCCAGCAGGGAACAGGGGAGCTCAGATACGCAGTATTTT	14	.	TRBD1	TRBJ2-3	TRBV6-4
CASSLGLAVTDTQYF	TGTGCCAGCTCCCTCGGGCTAGCGGTAACAGATACGCAGTATTTT	15	.	TRBD2	TRBJ2-3	TRBV27
CASSPGGAGSYEQYF	TGTGCCAGCAGCCCAGGTGGGGCAGGCTCCTACGAGCAGTACTTC	15	.	.	TRBJ2-7	TRBV28
CASSRGTGEIYTKAFF	TGTGCCAGCAGCCGGGGGACAGGGGAGATATACACTAAAGCTTTCTTT	16	.	TRBD1	TRBJ1-1	TRBV7-2
CASSQRADYNEQFF	TGTGCCAGCAGCCAACGAGCGGACTACAATGAGCAGTTCTTC	14	.	.	TRBJ2-1	TRBV7-2
CASSFGLTGELFF	TGTGCCAGCAGTTTTGGACTAACCGGGGAGCTGTTTTTT	13	.	.	TRBJ2-2	TRBV28
CASSLWTGTGGYTF	TGTGCCAGCAGCTTATGGACCGGGACAGGGGGCTACACCTTC	14	few	TRBD1	TRBJ1-2	TRBV5-4
CASTDRGNEKLFF	TGTGCCAGCACGGACAGGGGTAATGAAAAACTGTTTTTT	13	.	TRBD1	TRBJ1-4	TRBV19
CASKAGSSYNEQFF	TGTGCCAGTAAAGCGGGAAGCTCCTACAATGAGCAGTTCTTC	14	.	TRBD2	TRBJ2-1	TRBV19
CASSFLGTGGHEQYF	TGTGCCAGCAGCTTTCTCGGGACAGGGGGCCACGAGCAGTACTTC	15	.	TRBD1	TRBJ2-7	TRBV5-6
CASSRRDRVNEQYF	TGTGCCAGCAGCCGCCGGGACAGGGTCAACGAGCAGTACTTC	14	few	TRBD1	TRBJ2-7	TRBV11-1
CSVGTGDGEQYF	TGCAGCGTAGGGACAGGGGACGGGGAGCAGTACTTC	12	few	TRBD1	TRBJ2-7	TRBV29-1
CAWRRGLAVSYEQYF	TGTGCCTGGAGGAGAGGACTAGCGGTCTCCTACGAGCAGTACTTC	15	.	TRBD2	TRBJ2-7	TRBV30
CASTMGGISYEQYF	TGTGCCAGCACCATGGGGGGGATTTCCTACGAGCAGTACTTC	14	.	TRBD2	TRBJ2-7	TRBV28
CASSTGQGRGYTF	TGTGCCAGCAGTACGGGACAGGGGAGAGGCTACACCTTC	13	.	TRBD1	TRBJ1-2	TRBV2
CASSLNRGNYGYTF	TGTGCCAGCAGTTTGAACAGGGGAAACTATGGCTACACCTTC	14	.	TRBD1	TRBJ1-2	TRBV28
CASSGSGAGGSYEQYF	TGTGCCAGCAGCGGGAGCGGGGCGGGGGGGTCCTACGAGCAGTACTTC	16	.	TRBD2	TRBJ2-7	TRBV9
CASSLAGSGTQETQYF	TGCGCCAGCAGCTTGGCCGGCAGCGGTACCCAAGAGACCCAGTACTTC	16	.	.	TRBJ2-5	TRBV5-1
CASSSGTSLDRDTQYF	TGTGCCAGCAGCTCTGGGACTAGCTTGGATCGAGATACGCAGTATTTT	16	.	TRBD2	TRBJ2-3	TRBV11-2
CASSLDRTSGGVKNIQYF	TGTGCCAGCAGCTTAGATCGGACTAGCGGGGGGGTAAAAAACATTCAGTACTTC	18	once	TRBD2	TRBJ2-4	TRBV7-2
CASSDSSGTYNEQFF	TGTGCCAGCAGTGATAGCAGCGGGACCTACAATGAGCAGTTCTTC	15	.	TRBD2	TRBJ2-1	TRBV2
CASSPDRGNTGELFF	TGTGCCAGCTCACCAGACAGGGGGAACACCGGGGAGCTGTTTTTT	15	.	TRBD1	TRBJ2-2	TRBV18
CASSQDPSGGAEQFF	TGCGCCAGCAGCCAAGATCCTAGCGGGGGGGCTGAGCAGTTCTTC	15	.	TRBD2	TRBJ2-1	TRBV4-1
CASSLSRRNTEAFF	TGTGCCAGCAGTTTATCCCGGAGGAACACTGAAGCTTTCTTT	14	.	.	TRBJ1-1	TRBV28
CASTRQVWSNQPQHF	TGTGCCAGCACCCGACAGGTATGGAGCAATCAGCCCCAGCATTTT	15	.	.	TRBJ1-5	TRBV28
CAWRPKAGGIDTQYF	TGTGCCTGGAGGCCAAAAGCGGGGGGGATAGATACGCAGTATTTT	15	once	TRBD2	TRBJ2-3	TRBV30
CASSPFLRQPQHF	TGTGCCAGCAGTCCCTTTCTTCGGCAGCCCCAGCATTTT	13	.	.	TRBJ1-5	TRBV27
CASSLASSGAYEQYF	TGTGCCAGCAGCTTAGCGTCTAGCGGAGCCTACGAGCAGTACTTC	15	few	TRBD2	TRBJ2-7	TRBV7-2
CASSLGTLGNTIYF	TGTGCCAGCAGCTTAGGGACACTCGGAAACACCATATATTTT	14	few	.	TRBJ1-3	TRBV7-9
CASSNRGTNYGYTF	TGTGCCAGTAGCAACAGGGGAACAAACTATGGCTACACCTTC	14	.	TRBD1	TRBJ1-2	TRBV19
CASSVLTGNTGELFF	TGTGCCAGCAGCGTCTTAACAGGGAACACCGGGGAGCTGTTTTTT	15	.	.	TRBJ2-2	TRBV14
CASREDSGSWETQYF	TGTGCCAGCAGAGAAGATAGCGGGAGTTGGGAGACCCAGTACTTC	15	.	TRBD2	TRBJ2-5	TRBV2
CASSLGGSMQTQYF	TGTGCCAGCAGTTTAGGAGGGAGTATGCAGACCCAGTACTTC	14	.	.	TRBJ2-5	TRBV28
CALKRAVSNQPQHF	TGTGCCTTGAAGAGGGCAGTTAGCAATCAGCCCCAGCATTTT	14	.	.	TRBJ1-5	TRBV28
CASSSGLGNQPQHF	TGTGCCAGTAGTTCAGGGTTGGGGAATCAGCCCCAGCATTTT	14	many	.	TRBJ1-5	TRBV19
CASSTLGGGPQHF	TGTGCCAGTAGTACCCTCGGGGGGGGGCCCCAGCATTTT	13	.	.	TRBJ1-5	TRBV19
CASSLVGQGFRETQYF	TGTGCCAGCAGCTTAGTAGGACAGGGATTTCGAGAGACCCAGTACTTC	16	few	TRBD1	TRBJ2-5	TRBV11-2
CASSLGQVNQPQHF	TGCGCCAGCAGCTTGGGCCAGGTCAATCAGCCCCAGCATTTT	14	.	.	TRBJ1-5	TRBV5-1
CASSSGWAGVYNSPLHF	TGTGCCAGCAGCTCGGGGTGGGCAGGGGTTTATAATTCACCCCTCCACTTT	17	.	.	TRBJ1-6	TRBV7-9
CASSQGEGSNEKLFF	TGCGCCAGCAGCCAAGGGGAGGGGTCTAATGAAAAACTGTTTTTT	15	.	.	TRBJ1-4	TRBV4-3
CASSSHGLSYEQYF	TGTGCCAGCAGCTCTCATGGACTTTCCTACGAGCAGTACTTC	14	.	.	TRBJ2-7	TRBV7-8
CASSLFQGGANYGYTF	TGTGCCAGCAGCTTGTTCCAGGGAGGAGCTAACTATGGCTACACCTTC	16	.	.	TRBJ1-2	TRBV5-5
CAWSGGLDSKNIQYF	TGTGCCTGGAGTGGAGGGTTGGACTCCAAAAACATTCAGTACTTC	15	.	.	TRBJ2-4	TRBV30
CASSPTESSYEQYF	TGTGCCAGCAGCCCGACAGAGAGCTCCTACGAGCAGTACTTC	14	.	.	TRBJ2-7	TRBV11-3
CASSLRSAGGQETQYF	TGTGCCAGCAGTTTGAGGTCGGCGGGGGGCCAAGAGACCCAGTACTTC	16	.	TRBD2	TRBJ2-5	TRBV6-5
CAWSSETSGFYNEQFF	TGTGCCTGGAGTTCAGAGACTAGCGGGTTTTACAATGAGCAGTTCTTC	16	.	TRBD2	TRBJ2-1	TRBV30
CASSSQGFLNSQYF	TGCGCCAGCAGCTCTCAGGGTTTTTTGAACAGTCAGTACTTC	14	.	.	TRBJ2-4	TRBV5-1
CASSRGTGVSGANVLTF	TGCGCCAGCAGCAGGGGGACAGGGGTTTCTGGGGCCAACGTCCTGACTTTC	17	.	TRBD1	TRBJ2-6	TRBV5-1
CASSLPGRVGYGYTF	TGTGCCAGCAGCTTACCCGGCAGGGTTGGCTATGGCTACACCTTC	15	.	.	TRBJ1-2	TRBV7-2
CSVLRRGGQIPQYF	TGCAGCGTCCTTCGGCGGGGGGGCCAGATCCCCCAGTACTTC	14	.	TRBD2	TRBJ2-5	TRBV29-1
CASSPGQLNEKLFF	TGTGCCAGCAGCCCGGGACAGCTTAATGAAAAACTGTTTTTT	14	.	TRBD1	TRBJ1-4	TRBV7-9
CASSFTGRDTEAFF	TGTGCCAGCAGCTTTACAGGGAGGGACACTGAAGCTTTCTTT	14	.	.	TRBJ1-1	TRBV11-2
CASSERGIRDEQYF	TGTGCCAGCAGTGAAAGGGGTATTCGCGACGAGCAGTACTTC	14	once	.	TRBJ2-7	TRBV6-1
CASSLWALAETYEQYF	TGTGCCAGCAGTTTATGGGCACTAGCGGAGACCTACGAGCAGTACTTC	16	.	TRBD2	TRBJ2-7	TRBV28